These 7 T cell receptor beta chains were sequenced from one sample in a study of cytomegalovirus exposure and HLA in healthy donors. 13 Jbeta primers and 60 Vbeta primers were used for the PCR. The table came from immunoSEQ multiplex PCR; TCRdb's copy has only in-frame clones and leaves some out. The data show about 150,000 clones, approximately 80% seen once. Sequencing was performed on PBMCs. The receptors here all came from a male donor in good health and CMV-seronegative.

To note about this clone: One end of the junction does not line up with germline, which may come from a read error. This chain uses TRBV7-9 with TRBJ2-7, with TRBD1 as a possible D gene (5 bases). The CDR3 has 12 amino acids. Germline CDR1 SEHNR, CDR2 FQNEAQ (reference sequence). The CDR3 region has the DNA TGTTCCAGCAGCTTACCAGGGAACGAGCAGTACTTC. Protein product: CSSSLPGNEQYF.

This chain links TRBV29-1 with TRBJ1-5; 9 bases fit TRBD1. With 4 bases clipped from V and 4 bases from J, the junction kept 2 bases outside the gene matches. The CDR3 loop spans 13 amino acids. Germline V lookup: CDR1 SQVTM, CDR2 ANQGSEA. The DNA of the CDR3 is TGCAGCGTTGGGACAGGGGTTAATCAGCCCCAGCATTTT. Protein: CSVGTGVNQPQHF.

This chain connects TRBV7-3 to TRBJ2-1; the D gene is possibly TRBD2 (7 bases). This CDR3 has 13 residues. Germline assignment: CDR1 SGHTA and CDR2 FQGTGA. V lost 4 bases and J 7 bases, leaving 11 bases between the germline ends. The CDR3 protein is CASSWKGGNEQFF. The CDR3 coding sequence is TGTGCCAGCAGCTGGAAGGGGGGGAATGAGCAGTTCTTC.

Turning to this clone: At one end, the junction sequence differs from germline, possibly due to a read error. This chain joins TRBV5-4 and TRBJ2-7; D might be TRBD1 (5 bases). The CDR3 contains 15 residues. Germline CDR1 reads SGHNT; CDR2 reads YYREEE (reference sequence). The DNA of the CDR3 is TGCGCCAGCAGCCAAGGGCACAGGAGCTCCTACGAGCAGTACTTC. Protein: CASSQGHRSSYEQYF.

This sequence joins TRBV7-9 and TRBJ2-2; D call uncertain. The CDR3 sequence is 14 residues long. V lost 1 base and J 5 bases, leaving 8 bases between the germline ends. The V gene's germline CDR1 is SEHNR and CDR2 FQNEAQ (reference sequence). CDR3 sequence (DNA): TGTGCCAGCAGCTTAGATGGCGGAACCGGGGAGCTGTTTTTT. Translated, it gives CASSLDGGTGELFF.

This clone was detected only once. The rearrangement uses TRBV14 and TRBJ2-3; D is uncertain. The CDR3 sequence is 13 residues long. The germline V gene has CDR1 SGHDN and CDR2 FVKESK. V lost 3 bases to trimming and J lost 6 bases, with 10 bases between them. DNA of the CDR3: TGTGCCAGCAGCCAGACTGCCTCGGATACGCAGTATTTT. As protein: CASSQTASDTQYF.

This clone has just a few counts. The chain is built from TRBV7-6 and TRBJ2-3, with 12 bases matching TRBD2. V gave up 4 bases and J gave up 2 bases; unmatched junction bases: 4. CDR1 is SGHVS and CDR2 is FNYEAQ in the germline V gene. The CDR3 loop spans 16 amino acids. CDR3 nucleotides: TGTGCCAGCAGCTCGGGACTAGCGGGCCCCACAGATACGCAGTATTTT. It specifies CASSSGLAGPTDTQYF.